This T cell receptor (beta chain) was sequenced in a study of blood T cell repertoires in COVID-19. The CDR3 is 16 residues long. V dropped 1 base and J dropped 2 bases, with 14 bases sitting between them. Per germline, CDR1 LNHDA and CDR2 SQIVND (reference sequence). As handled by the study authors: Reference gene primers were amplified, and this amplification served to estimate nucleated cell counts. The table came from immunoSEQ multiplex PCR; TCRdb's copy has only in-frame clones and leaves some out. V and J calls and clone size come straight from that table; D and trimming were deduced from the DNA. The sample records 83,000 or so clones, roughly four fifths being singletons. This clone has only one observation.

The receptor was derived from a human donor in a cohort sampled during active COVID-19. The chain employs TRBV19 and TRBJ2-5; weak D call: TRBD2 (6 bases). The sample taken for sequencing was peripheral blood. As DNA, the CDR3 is TGTGCCAGTAGTATAGCTTCCGGGACTGCACAAGAGACCCAGTACTTC. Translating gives CASSIASGTAQETQYF. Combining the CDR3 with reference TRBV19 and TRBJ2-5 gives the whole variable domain DGGITQSPKYLFRKEGQNVTLSCEQNLNHDAMYWYRQDPGQGLRLIYYSQIVNDFQKGDIAEGYSVSREKKESFPLTVTSAQKNPTAFYLCASSIASGTAQETQYFGPGTRLLVL.